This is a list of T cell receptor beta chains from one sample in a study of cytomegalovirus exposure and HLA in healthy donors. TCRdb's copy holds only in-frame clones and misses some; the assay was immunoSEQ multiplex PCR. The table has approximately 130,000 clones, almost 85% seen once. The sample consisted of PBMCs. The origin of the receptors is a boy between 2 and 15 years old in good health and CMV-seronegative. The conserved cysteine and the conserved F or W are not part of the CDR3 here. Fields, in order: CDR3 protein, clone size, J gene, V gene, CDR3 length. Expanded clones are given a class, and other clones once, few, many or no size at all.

cdr3_aa: ASSLEGSSYNEQF
clone_size: -
j_call: TRBJ2-1
v_call: TRBV27
cdr3_length: 13

cdr3_aa: ASSEGSGAYNEQF
clone_size: -
j_call: TRBJ2-1
v_call: TRBV25-1
cdr3_length: 13

cdr3_aa: ASSQAGGLNNEQF
clone_size: -
j_call: TRBJ2-1
v_call: TRBV4-1
cdr3_length: 13

cdr3_aa: ASSPHGAGNEGNEKLF
clone_size: -
j_call: TRBJ1-4
v_call: TRBV27
cdr3_length: 16

cdr3_aa: ASSQDLITGGKYNSPLH
clone_size: -
j_call: TRBJ1-6
v_call: TRBV4-3
cdr3_length: 17

cdr3_aa: ASSLLLAGASDTQY
clone_size: -
j_call: TRBJ2-3
v_call: TRBV7-3
cdr3_length: 14

cdr3_aa: ATSREGVSTYEQY
clone_size: -
j_call: TRBJ2-7
v_call: TRBV15
cdr3_length: 13

cdr3_aa: ASSASQGFMNTEAF
clone_size: few
j_call: TRBJ1-1
v_call: TRBV6-1
cdr3_length: 14

cdr3_aa: ASSDTGTGDAGELF
clone_size: -
j_call: TRBJ2-2
v_call: TRBV7-9
cdr3_length: 14

cdr3_aa: ASSQGQGEIYEQY
clone_size: few
j_call: TRBJ2-7
v_call: TRBV4-3
cdr3_length: 13

cdr3_aa: ASSPPGVNEQF
clone_size: once
j_call: TRBJ2-1
v_call: TRBV9
cdr3_length: 11

cdr3_aa: ASRDRGFLNTEAF
clone_size: -
j_call: TRBJ1-1
v_call: TRBV2
cdr3_length: 13

cdr3_aa: ATSRDGQYNSPLH
clone_size: -
j_call: TRBJ1-6
v_call: TRBV15
cdr3_length: 13

cdr3_aa: ASSVGQGTDTQY
clone_size: -
j_call: TRBJ2-3
v_call: TRBV6-1
cdr3_length: 12

cdr3_aa: ASSSPGGREPQH
clone_size: -
j_call: TRBJ1-5
v_call: TRBV7-8
cdr3_length: 12

cdr3_aa: ASSSGQGAETQY
clone_size: -
j_call: TRBJ2-5
v_call: TRBV7-9
cdr3_length: 12

cdr3_aa: SSSLQTGGFSTEAF
clone_size: once
j_call: TRBJ1-1
v_call: TRBV7-9
cdr3_length: 14

cdr3_aa: ASTGTENTGELF
clone_size: few
j_call: TRBJ2-2
v_call: TRBV28
cdr3_length: 12